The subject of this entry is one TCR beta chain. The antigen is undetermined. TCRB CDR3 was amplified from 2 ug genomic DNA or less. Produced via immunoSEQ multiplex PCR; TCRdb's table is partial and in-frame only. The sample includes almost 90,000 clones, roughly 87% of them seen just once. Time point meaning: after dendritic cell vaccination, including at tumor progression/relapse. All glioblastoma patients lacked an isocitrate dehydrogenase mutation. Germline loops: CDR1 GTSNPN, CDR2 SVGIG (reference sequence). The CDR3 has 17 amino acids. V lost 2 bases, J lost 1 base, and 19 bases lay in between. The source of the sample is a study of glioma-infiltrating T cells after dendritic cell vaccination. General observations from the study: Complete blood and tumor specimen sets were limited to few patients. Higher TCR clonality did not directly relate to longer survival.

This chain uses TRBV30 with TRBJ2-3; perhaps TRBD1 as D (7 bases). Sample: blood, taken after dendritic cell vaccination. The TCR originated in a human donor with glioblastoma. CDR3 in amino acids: CAWSPPRAGQRTDTQYF. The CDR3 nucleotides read TGTGCCTGGAGTCCACCTAGGGCGGGACAGCGCACAGATACGCAGTATTTT.